This is a list of T cell receptor beta chains from one sample in a study of control samples from healthy donors and cancer patients. TCRdb's copy holds only in-frame clones and misses some; the assay was immunoSEQ multiplex PCR. The sample lists 55,000 to 90,000 clones; nearly 85% were seen once. The sequenced sample consisted of blood. The receptors shown here come from a man between 50 and 59 years old in good health. The CDR3 runs from the conserved cysteine through the conserved F or W. The order of the fields is D gene, CDR3 length, J gene, clone size, V gene, CDR3 DNA, CDR3 protein. D genes are given only for firm matches. Clone size appears in some rows only: once, few, many, or a class for an expanded clone.

NA	10	TRBJ1-3	NA	TRBV30	TGTGCCTGGGGGAGAAACACCATATATTTT	CAWGRNTIYF
TRBD2	14	TRBJ2-5	NA	TRBV27	TGTGCCAGCAGCCCGGGACTAGCGGAAGAGACCCAGTACTTC	CASSPGLAEETQYF
NA	12	TRBJ2-7	NA	TRBV29-1	TGCAGCGTTTACCAAGGACTGTACGAGCAGTACTTC	CSVYQGLYEQYF
TRBD2	15	TRBJ2-2	NA	TRBV5-4	TGTGCCAGCAGCTTGCAGCGGGGAGTGGCCGGGGAGCTGTTTTTT	CASSLQRGVAGELFF
NA	12	TRBJ1-1	NA	TRBV30	TGTGCCTGGAGTCGCCCTAACACTGAAGCTTTCTTT	CAWSRPNTEAFF
NA	14	TRBJ2-7	NA	TRBV4-3	TGCGCCAGCAGCCAAGGGCGGGACGGATACGAGCAGTACTTC	CASSQGRDGYEQYF
TRBD1	16	TRBJ1-3	NA	TRBV14	TGTGCCAGCAGCCTAGGACAGGCCAACTCTGGAAACACCATATATTTT	CASSLGQANSGNTIYF
NA	16	TRBJ2-7	NA	TRBV28	TGTGCCAGCACCCCTTCGGGCCGGAAGGGGCAAAACGAGCAGTACTTC	CASTPSGRKGQNEQYF
TRBD1	13	TRBJ2-5	NA	TRBV5-6	TGTGCCAGCAGCTTAACAGGGGGAGAGACCCAGTACTTC	CASSLTGGETQYF
NA	12	TRBJ2-1	NA	TRBV5-4	TGTGCCAGCAGCTTTGTGCTAGCGGAGCAGTTCTTC	CASSFVLAEQFF
NA	15	TRBJ1-3	NA	TRBV14	TGTGCCAGCAGTGTGGGACTGAGCTCTGGAAACACCATATATTTT	CASSVGLSSGNTIYF
TRBD1	16	TRBJ1-2	NA	TRBV11-3	TGTGCCAGCAGCTTAGATAGTATGGGACAGGGCAATGGCTACACCTTC	CASSLDSMGQGNGYTF
TRBD1	15	TRBJ2-1	NA	TRBV11-2	TGTGCCAGCAGCTCGCTGACAGGGTCCTACAATGAGCAGTTCTTC	CASSSLTGSYNEQFF
NA	13	TRBJ1-5	NA	TRBV5-4	TGTGCCAGCAGCGGGGGGTGGGATCAGCCCCAGCATTTT	CASSGGWDQPQHF
NA	14	TRBJ2-3	few	TRBV7-6	TGTGCCAGCAGCTCGGGGCCCTACACAGATACGCAGTATTTT	CASSSGPYTDTQYF
TRBD2	14	TRBJ2-4	NA	TRBV5-6	TGTGCCAGCAGCCGATCTAGCGGGGGGGGACCCCAGTACTTC	CASSRSSGGGPQYF
NA	10	TRBJ2-5	NA	TRBV29-1	TGCAGCGTTGGCCTAGAGACCCAGTACTTC	CSVGLETQYF
TRBD2	15	TRBJ2-3	NA	TRBV27	TGTGCCAGCAGGGCATGGGCGGGAGACACAGATACGCAGTATTTT	CASRAWAGDTDTQYF
NA	13	TRBJ2-5	NA	TRBV12-3/TRBV12-4	TGTGCCACCAAAGGGGGGACTCAAGAGACCCAGTACTTC	CATKGGTQETQYF
NA	13	TRBJ1-4	NA	TRBV15	TGTGCCACCACCCCCCAGTCCGGGGAAAAACTGTTTTTT	CATTPQSGEKLFF
NA	13	TRBJ1-5	NA	TRBV7-2	TGTGCCAGCACCAGTCGCCATAATCAGCCCCAGCATTTT	CASTSRHNQPQHF
NA	13	TRBJ1-2	NA	TRBV2	TGTGCCAGCAGTGATGACAGAAGTTATGGCTACACCTTC	CASSDDRSYGYTF
TRBD1	14	TRBJ1-1	once	TRBV10-3	TGTGCCATTAAAACGGACAGGGCAGGCACTGAAGCTTTCTTT	CAIKTDRAGTEAFF
TRBD1	14	TRBJ2-7	NA	TRBV12-5	TGTGCTAGTGCCCTACTAAGACAGGGCTACGAGCAGTACTTC	CASALLRQGYEQYF
NA	15	TRBJ1-6	NA	TRBV6-4	TGTGCCAGCAGTGACTCGGGAGGCTACGATTCACCCCTCCACTTT	CASSDSGGYDSPLHF
NA	13	TRBJ1-1	once	TRBV7-3	TGTGCCAGCAGCACCACGGTATTCACTGAAGCTTTCTTT	CASSTTVFTEAFF
NA	15	TRBJ1-6	NA	TRBV4-3	TGCGCCAGCAGTAGGGAGGACATCCCCGGAGGACCCCTCCACTTT	CASSREDIPGGPLHF
TRBD1	20	TRBJ2-2	NA	TRBV4-2	TGTGCCAGCAGCCAAGCCACAGGGACAGGGGCCGGGACCATTGCCGGGGAGCTGTTTTTT	CASSQATGTGAGTIAGELFF
TRBD2	18	TRBJ2-7	NA	TRBV6-1	TGTGCCAGCAGTGAATTGGGACTAGCGGGGGGTCATTCCTACGAGCAGTACTTC	CASSELGLAGGHSYEQYF
TRBD1	14	TRBJ2-7	few	TRBV27	TGTGCCAGCTCTCGGGACAGGGTCTCCTACGAGCAGTACTTC	CASSRDRVSYEQYF
NA	15	TRBJ1-1	once	TRBV7-6	TGTGCCAGCAGCTTATTTTCCGGGGAACACACTGAAGCTTTCTTT	CASSLFSGEHTEAFF
NA	11	TRBJ2-1	NA	TRBV9	TGTGCCAGCAGCCCAGCCAATGAGCAGTTCTTC	CASSPANEQFF
TRBD1	16	TRBJ2-6	NA	TRBV10-3	TGTGCCATCAGTGAGTCCTCAGGGGGCGGGGCCAACGTCCTGACTTTC	CAISESSGGGANVLTF
TRBD2	13	TRBJ2-7	NA	TRBV9	TGTGCCAGCAGCAGCGGGAGAGACTACGAGCAGTACTTC	CASSSGRDYEQYF
NA	17	TRBJ2-1	NA	TRBV7-9	TGTGCCAGCAGCTTAGATACACCGGGACCCCACTACAATGAGCAGTTCTTC	CASSLDTPGPHYNEQFF
TRBD2	15	TRBJ2-3	NA	TRBV9	TGTGCCAGCAGCGTCTCCGACTGGGGGGGAGATACGCAGTATTTT	CASSVSDWGGDTQYF
NA	11	TRBJ2-2	NA	TRBV20-1	TGCAGTGCCCCCCGAGGCGGGGAGCTGTTTTTT	CSAPRGGELFF
NA	15	TRBJ1-4	NA	TRBV19	TGTGCCAGTAGTACCGACAGAGCAACTAATGAAAAACTGTTTTTT	CASSTDRATNEKLFF
TRBD2	14	TRBJ2-7	NA	TRBV6-5	TGTGCCAGCAACGATGTAGCGGGAGTTAACGAGCAGTACTTC	CASNDVAGVNEQYF
TRBD1	17	TRBJ1-2	NA	TRBV28	TGTGCCAGCCACCTTCCCCCAGGGGGCGCAGAGAACTATGGCTACACCTTC	CASHLPPGGAENYGYTF
NA	16	TRBJ1-1	few	TRBV11-2	TGTGCCAGCAGCTCGGCTCCGAGGGGCAGGGGTGGTGAAGCTTTCTTT	CASSSAPRGRGGEAFF
NA	13	TRBJ1-5	NA	TRBV15	TGTGCCACCAGCAGAGTGGAGGTAGGGCCCCAGCATTTT	CATSRVEVGPQHF
NA	12	TRBJ1-1	NA	TRBV2	TGTGCCAGCAGTATAACCGGGGGCCAAGCTTTCTTT	CASSITGGQAFF
NA	15	TRBJ2-1	NA	TRBV4-3	TGCGCCAGCAGCCAAGTCGGGGCGGGGCACAATGAGCAGTTCTTC	CASSQVGAGHNEQFF
TRBD1	13	TRBJ2-7	NA	TRBV28	TGTGCCAGCAGCCGGGACAGTCCCTACGAGCAGTACTTC	CASSRDSPYEQYF
NA	12	TRBJ1-2	NA	TRBV30	TGTGCCTGGAGATCGGTCAGCTATGGCTACACCTTC	CAWRSVSYGYTF
NA	11	TRBJ1-4	once	TRBV29-1	TGCAGCGTTGAGGGCGGTGAAAAACTGTTTTTT	CSVEGGEKLFF
NA	14	TRBJ1-1	NA	TRBV9	TGTGCCAGCAGCGCCAGATGGGGGAACACTGAAGCTTTCTTT	CASSARWGNTEAFF
NA	14	TRBJ1-1	NA	TRBV11-3	TGTGCCAGCAGCTCCCTTTCATTGAACACTGAAGCTTTCTTT	CASSSLSLNTEAFF
TRBD2	15	TRBJ2-5	NA	TRBV30	TGTGCCTGGAGTGTACACGCGGGAGGTCGAGAGACCCAGTACTTC	CAWSVHAGGRETQYF
NA	13	TRBJ1-2	NA	TRBV11-2	TGTGCCAGCAGCCCGAGAGCTAACTATGGCTACACCTTC	CASSPRANYGYTF
TRBD2	20	TRBJ2-1	few	TRBV9	TGTGCCAGCAGCGTAACTTTAGGGACTAGCGGGGGGAAAAAGTACAATGAGCAGTTCTTC	CASSVTLGTSGGKKYNEQFF
NA	13	TRBJ2-2	NA	TRBV6-2/TRBV6-3	TGTGCCAGCAGTTTCGGGGACGCCGGGGAGCTGTTTTTT	CASSFGDAGELFF
NA	17	TRBJ1-3	NA	TRBV10-3	TGTGCCATCAGTGAGTGGAAAAGGGGTGTGAGTGGAAACACCATATATTTT	CAISEWKRGVSGNTIYF
TRBD2	16	TRBJ2-7	NA	TRBV7-9	TGTGCCAGCAGCTCGACTAGCGGCATCCACTCCTACGAGCAGTACTTC	CASSSTSGIHSYEQYF
TRBD2	14	TRBJ2-1	few	TRBV29-1	TGCAGCGTTGAAAGGCGCCTAGCGGGAGCGGGGCAGTTCTTC	CSVERRLAGAGQFF
NA	11	TRBJ2-7	once	TRBV11-3	TGTGCCAGCAGCTTAGACACAGAGCAGTACTTC	CASSLDTEQYF